This TCR beta chain was identified in a study of sequential checkpoint blockade in melanoma. Study background: Maintenance nivolumab came after either treatment sequence.

This clone showed up just a few times. Treatment reported: randomized to nivolumab then ipilimumab (arm A) or the reverse (arm B). No patient had prior DNA-damaging chemotherapy. Sorted cells were live CD3+CD8+, lacking CD19 and CD56, from PBMCs. TCRdb's table, derived via immunoSEQ multiplex PCR, lists solely in-frame clones and lacks some. The sample lists approximately 8,200 clones, more than 55% occurring once. The input for sequencing was CD8+ T cells sorted from blood (inferred from file names), taken from a patient given nivolumab and ipilimumab in sequence. The clonotype was recovered from a human donor with melanoma.

CDR3 sequence: CASSQDKTGIVGQYF. CDR3 coding DNA: TGCGCCAGCAGCCAAGACAAGACAGGGATTGTGGGGCAGTACTTC. The V and J genes are TRBV4-1 and TRBJ2-7, with 7 nucleotides matching TRBD1. This CDR3 spans 15 amino acids. Germline loops: CDR1 MGHRA, CDR2 YSYEKL. V dropped 0 bases and J dropped 9; count of bases not matched to a gene: 11.